This T cell receptor beta chain was profiled in a study of vaccination and CD4 T cells after COVID-19 (dated by TCRdb to 2022 to 2024). For the wider study: Every convalescent patient had a positive nasal swab PCR test for SARS-CoV-2, with mild disease in several patients and severe disease in one. The convalescent cohort comprised six males and four females, including two Hispanic individuals, seven Caucasians, two Asians and one multiracial person. Two doses of either the Pfizer-BioNTech BNT162b2 vaccine (n=8) or the Moderna mRNA-1273 vaccine (n=2) were administered to participants. Post-COVID blood samples were collected from convalescent patients a median of roughly 100 days after diagnosis, with a range of about 35 to 170 days. Post-vaccine blood samples were obtained a median of around 67 days after the second vaccine dose, with a range of about 13 to 250 days. Overlapping spike peptide pools from SARS-CoV-2 and from the common cold coronaviruses HCoV-NL63, HCoV-OC43 and HCoV-229E were used as culture stimuli. Control cultures used a CEFX viral epitope pool as positive control, an HIV-1 Nef peptide pool as negative control, or no peptide. In 10 COVID-19 convalescent patients and 4 infection-naive healthy vaccine recipients, researchers compared the spike-specific CD4+ TCR repertoire from before mRNA vaccination with the repertoire from after. On the study overall, not on this receptor specifically: In convalescent patients, nearly all vaccine-specific clones (304 of 307) were found to be mono-reactive for SARS-CoV-2 spike rather than cross-reactive with common cold coronaviruses. Only a relatively small number of convalescent patients were included in the study, and early timepoints following natural infection were not analyzed. Although the median number of SARS-CoV-2-reactive clonotypes went up from roughly 20 after infection to some 40 after vaccination, the increase was not significant. Among convalescent patients, a median about 86% of the SARS-CoV-2-reactive clones seen after vaccination appeared only after vaccination, which suggests priming specific to the vaccine.

The V end loses 3 bases and the J end loses 9 bases, and a stretch of 14 bases separates them. In the germline V gene (reference sequence), CDR1 corresponds to DFQATT and CDR2 to SNEGSKA. The CDR3 goes from the cysteine to the phenylalanine over 12 residues. Just CDR3 DNA is preserved here, 36 bases in frame from base 1. This clonotype was observed a handful of times. Its antigen is still unknown. Base quality data are lacking; no much larger clone is found one base away. The treatment or condition label, as the study defines it: 10-day PBMC culture with coronavirus spike peptide pools or control peptides (ViraFEST assay). The study used the ViraFEST assay, which expanded antigen-specific T cells with peptide pools and then identified expanded clonotypes by TCR sequencing. The positive SARS-CoV-2 PCR tests of the convalescent patients were dated from March to December 2020, before the Alpha, Beta and Delta variants emerged in the United States. About 2 million PBMCs per well were cultured in IMDM with approximately 4.9% human AB serum and roughly 9.3 IU/ml IL-2, plus 10 ug/ml peptide pools. On days 3 and 7, half of the culture medium was replaced with fresh IL-2-containing medium. After 10 days of culture, CD4+ T cells were isolated by negative selection using the EasySep CD4+ T cell isolation kit. Ficoll-Paque Plus gradient centrifugation was used to isolate PBMCs from whole blood, and the isolated PBMCs were then either used fresh or cryopreserved at -140C. Each culture condition was generally run in triplicate wells.

Library preparation used PCR. DNA from cultured CD4+ T cells was subjected to TCR sequencing with the Oncomine TCR Beta short-read assay at the Johns Hopkins FTIC core. The QIAamp micro DNA kit was used to extract genomic DNA from the cultured CD4+ T cells. Oncomine TCR Beta libraries made from cultured CD4+ T cells were pooled using unique dual indexes and sequenced on an Illumina iSeq 100. From the authors' description of their analysis: Non-productive sequences were removed, and CDR3s that did not start with C, did not end with F or W, or were shorter than 7 amino acids were discarded. Antigen-specific clonotypes were identified using the MANAFEST web application through comparison of peptide-stimulated wells with reference and other culture wells. To be called positive, a clone needed an FDR below 0.05, an odds ratio above 5, and a productive frequency above 0.1% in at least two of three replicate wells. Clonotypes that were significantly expanded in both SARS-CoV-2 spike wells and at least one common cold coronavirus spike condition were defined as cross-reactive. CDR3 homology was assessed with Levenshtein distances (stringdist) and unrooted phylogenetic trees (ape) in R version 3.6.1. The public reads were run again by TCRdb, first through fastp at Q25 and then through MiXCR, and only productive beta chains were kept. Rows are combined by CDR3 protein, so each entry shows the most common genes and DNA. TCRdb's processing, not the authors' own work, is the source of the V and J calls. The sample table contains around 10,000 distinct CDR3 sequences; only one count was recorded for approximately 60% of them. In total, the top ten clones hold roughly 30% of the sample.

The V and J segments used are TRBV20-1 and TRBJ1-1; a weak D assignment points to TRBD1 (5 bases agree). This TCR was sampled from a human donor who had recovered from COVID-19. Sequenced: CD4+ T cells from blood, cultured in vitro. The CDR3 in this case is CSASYKQEKAFF. Read as DNA, the sequence is TGCAGTGCTAGTTACAAACAGGAGAAAGCTTTCTTT.